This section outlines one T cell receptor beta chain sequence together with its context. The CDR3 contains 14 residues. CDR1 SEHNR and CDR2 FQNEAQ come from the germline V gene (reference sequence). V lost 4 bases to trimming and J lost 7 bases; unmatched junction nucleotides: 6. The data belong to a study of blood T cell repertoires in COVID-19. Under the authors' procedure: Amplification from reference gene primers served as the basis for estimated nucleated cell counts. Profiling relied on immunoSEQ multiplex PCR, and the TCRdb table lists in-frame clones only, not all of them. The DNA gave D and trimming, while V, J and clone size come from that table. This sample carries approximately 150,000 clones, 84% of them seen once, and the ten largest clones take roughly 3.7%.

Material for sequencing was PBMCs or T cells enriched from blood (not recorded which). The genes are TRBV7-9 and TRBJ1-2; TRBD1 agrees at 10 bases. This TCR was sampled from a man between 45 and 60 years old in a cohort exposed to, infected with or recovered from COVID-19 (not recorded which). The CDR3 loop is CASSSGTGVFGYTF. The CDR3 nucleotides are TGTGCCAGCAGCTCCGGGACAGGGGTTTTTGGCTACACCTTC.